A single sample gave rise to the 10 T cell receptor beta chains below, sequenced in a study of HIV-infected children after antiretroviral therapy interruption. Treatment in this sample: PENTA 11 planned treatment interruption arm or continuous ART arm. Unique molecular identifiers were included in an RNA-based 3' RACE TCR library. TCRdb independently ran MiXCR on the 3' RACE reads; one entry per CDR3 protein. The sample holds 30,000 to 50,000 distinct CDR3 sequences, 6.5% seen once. The sequencing used CD45RA+ CD4+ T cells from PBMCs, pooled from several time points, collected from a donor given antiretroviral therapy, either interrupted or continuous. Indicated subset: naive CD4+ CD45RA+ CD45RO- T cells. Receptors were obtained from a pool of human donors with HIV.

In its sample, this clonotype was seen many times. The rearrangement links TRBV29-1 to TRBJ1-1, with a possible D match to TRBD1 (6 bases). Trimming shortened V by 7 bases and J by 6 bases, and 9 bases separated the two germline ends. CDR1 is SQVTM and CDR2 is ANQGSEA in the germline V gene. The CDR3 consists of 10 residues. CDR3 sequence (DNA): TGCAGCGCTGGACAGTCTGAAGCTTTCTTT. As protein: CSAGQSEAFF.

This clonotype was found a few times. The chain combines TRBV11-2 with TRBJ2-1, with D uncertain. The CDR3 has 14 residues. The V end lost 0 bases, the J end lost 15 bases, and 18 bases lay between the germline ends. Per germline, CDR1 SGHAT and CDR2 FQNNGV. CDR3 nucleotides: TGTGCCAGCAGCTTAGATCTCCGCCCGAAAATGACGTTCTTC. Translating gives CASSLDLRPKMTFF.

J is TRBJ1-1 and V is TRBV7-9; TRBD1 is a possible D gene (5 bases). Germline lookup yields CDR1 SEHNR and CDR2 FQNEAQ (reference sequence). CDR3 size: 12 residues. Trimming took 8 bases from V and 4 from J, leaving 11 bases between them. This CDR3 reads CASGGLGTEAFF. The CDR3 DNA follows: TGTGCCAGCGGGGGACTGGGCACTGAAGCTTTCTTT.

This clonotype is judged medium-sized. The gene calls are TRBV30 and TRBJ2-7; 9 positions match TRBD1. Unmatched junction bases numbered 9, after V lost 2 bases and J lost 10 bases. CDR3 size: 13 residues. Germline lookup yields CDR1 GTSNPN and CDR2 SVGIG (reference sequence). Here the CDR3 DNA reads TGTGCCTGGAGTCCGGGACAGGGCTATGAACAGTACTTC. Translated: CAWSPGQGYEQYF.

This clonotype has just a few counts. The rearrangement joins TRBV3-1 to TRBJ2-7; 12 bases match TRBD1. V lost 1 base to trimming and J lost 4 bases; unmatched junction nucleotides: 8. Per germline, CDR1 LGHDT and CDR2 YNNKEL (reference sequence). The CDR3 runs 17 residues. This chain's CDR3 is CASSQVLGQGARYEQYF. Written as DNA, the CDR3 is TGTGCCAGCAGCCAAGTATTGGGACAGGGGGCTCGGTACGAGCAGTACTTC.

In this sample, this clonotype turned up many times. The genes are TRBV4-2 and TRBJ2-6; D assignment may be TRBD1 or TRBD2 (6 bases each). Germline CDR1 LGHNA, CDR2 YNFKEQ. The CDR3 has 16 amino acids. V dropped 0 bases and J dropped 3 bases, with 9 bases sitting between them. The CDR3 DNA is TGTGCCAGCAGCCAAGATGGGGGGCTTGGGGCCAACGTCCTGACTTTC. It specifies CASSQDGGLGANVLTF.

The table lists this clonotype with many counts. V usage is TRBV11-2 and J usage is TRBJ2-3; 8 bases agree with TRBD2. Per germline, CDR1 SGHAT and CDR2 FQNNGV. Losses at the gene ends were 5 bases for V and 4 bases for J; bases not matched to a gene: 5. CDR3 length equals 14 residues. The CDR3 is CASSHPGGPDTQYF. The DNA for the CDR3 is TGTGCCAGCAGCCACCCGGGAGGGCCAGATACGCAGTATTTT.

This clonotype was seen at least ten times. This chain uses TRBV7-2 with TRBJ1-5; D is unresolved. Germline V CDR1 and CDR2: SGHTA, FQGNSA. The CDR3 runs to 14 residues. V lost 5 bases and J 0 bases, leaving 8 bases between the germline ends. The CDR3 loop reads CASSRSYSNQPQHF. The CDR3 DNA follows: TGTGCCAGCAGCCGATCCTATAGCAATCAGCCCCAGCATTTT.

This clonotype was counted many times. The chain recombines TRBV7-2 with TRBJ1-6, with D unclear. With 1 base removed from V and 10 bases from J, the gap between germline ends came to 14 bases. The CDR3 extends over 15 amino acids. Germline lookup yields CDR1 SGHTA and CDR2 FQGNSA. The CDR3 nucleotides are TGTGCCAGCAGCTTAGTTGCCCGGGCGGGCTCACCCCTCCACTTT. It translates to CASSLVARAGSPLHF.

The V call is TRBV5-1, the J call TRBJ2-2; 10 nucleotides align to TRBD2. This CDR3 contains 17 residues. The junction had 8 bases not matched to a gene; V was cut back by 1 base and J by 5 bases. Germline CDR1 SGHRS, CDR2 YFSETQ. The CDR3 DNA sequence: TGCGCCAGCAGCTTGCCCCCGGGACTAGCGAGGACCGGGGAGCTGTTTTTT. It encodes CASSLPPGLARTGELFF.